This T cell receptor beta chain was identified during a study of T cell responses to AZD1222 COVID-19 vaccine. Study conclusions and caveats: Per reports, nearly half of all spike-specific TCRs target regions that are unmutated in variants. Scientists sampled the repertoires only once the peak T cell response had passed.

Worth noting for this clone: Its specificity is not known.

Only in-frame clones appear in the TCRdb table, and some are missing; sequencing was by immunoSEQ multiplex PCR. The sample records roughly 140,000 clones, 90% to 95% being singletons. Germline-derived CDR1 and CDR2 are LGHNA and YNFKEQ. V lost 1 base and J lost 6, with 14 bases in between. The CDR3 loop spans 15 amino acids. The chain links TRBV4-2 to TRBJ2-3; D is uncertain. This sample comprised peripheral blood, obtained after recovery from COVID-19. The receptor was derived from an adult who had recovered from COVID-19. CDR3 amino acids: CASSQVGSGQDTQYF. The DNA of the CDR3 is TGTGCCAGCAGCCAAGTAGGATCTGGCCAGGATACGCAGTATTTT.